This T cell receptor beta chain appears in the sequencing data of a study of T-cell memory formation after mild COVID-19. General study findings and limits: Memory sampled before infection contained some responding clones, suggesting cross-reactive memory joined.

TCRdb used MiXCR to reprocess the 5' RACE reads, holding one entry per CDR3 protein. The data contain about 340,000 distinct CDR3 sequences, 13% of them seen just once; the ten biggest clones take up around 21%. Worth noting for this clonotype: The antigen is undetermined.

CDR1 and CDR2 (germline): LGHNT, FRNRAP. This CDR3 contains 14 residues. Trimming removed 1 base from V and 4 bases from J, with 8 bases in between. V and J are TRBV12-5 and TRBJ2-1, with D perhaps TRBD2 (6 bases). The receptor comes from a man aged 18 to 30 who had mild COVID-19 (a few samples of this study predate the infection). Cell type and time point are not known. The sample taken for sequencing was PBMCs or a T cell subset sorted from them (not recorded which). The CDR3 nucleotides are TGTGCTAGTGGTTTGGGGGGGACTTACAATGAGCAGTTCTTC. Its translation: CASGLGGTYNEQFF.